These 8 T cell receptor beta chains share one sample of origin, sequenced in a study of blood T cell repertoires in COVID-19. Assay used: immunoSEQ multiplex PCR; TCRdb lists only in-frame clones, some missing. The sample holds roughly 180,000 clones, around 83% seen once. The sequenced sample consisted of PBMCs or T cells enriched from blood (not recorded which). The receptors come from a woman between 45 and 60 years old in a cohort exposed to, infected with or recovered from COVID-19 (not recorded which).

The rearrangement links TRBV15 to TRBJ1-5; 7 positions agree with TRBD1. The length of the CDR3 is 16 residues. Germline V gene lookup returns CDR1 LNHNV and CDR2 YYDKDF (reference sequence). V gave up 0 bases and J gave up 2 bases; unmatched junction bases: 4. The CDR3 reads CATSRDRQGGNQPQHF. CDR3 in DNA: TGTGCCACCAGCAGAGACCGGCAGGGGGGCAATCAGCCCCAGCATTTT.

The rearrangement joins TRBV6-5 to TRBJ2-7; D perhaps matches TRBD1 (6 bases). V was clipped by 4 bases and J by 0 bases, with 10 bases between them. The CDR3 is 14 residues long. Germline V gives CDR1 MNHEY, CDR2 SVGAGI. CDR3 in amino acids: CASSSPGHSYEQYF. DNA of the CDR3: TGTGCCAGCAGTTCCCCGGGACACTCCTACGAGCAGTACTTC.

The chain is built from TRBV27 and TRBJ1-6; 7 bases agree with TRBD1. The V segment lost 7 bases and the J segment 5 bases; nucleotides outside the gene matches: 11. This CDR3 comprises 16 residues. Germline V gene data show CDR1 as MNHEY and CDR2 as SMNVEV (reference sequence). CDR3: CASTGTARGHNSPLHF. Written as DNA, the CDR3 is TGTGCCAGCACAGGGACAGCTCGGGGCCATAATTCACCCCTCCACTTT.

CDR3 sequence reads: CASSRASGGASGNEQFF. CDR3 nucleotides: TGTGCCAGCAGCCGGGCTAGCGGGGGGGCCAGCGGCAATGAGCAGTTCTTC. The chain uses TRBV7-3 and TRBJ2-1, with 12 bases fitting TRBD2. CDR3 length: 17 residues. J lost 6 bases, V lost 5 bases, and 11 bases had no gene match. Germline values: CDR1 SGHTA, CDR2 FQGTGA.

The CDR3 DNA sequence: TGTGCCAGCAGCAACAGGGAAGATAATCAGCCCCAGCATTTT. This sequence encodes CASSNREDNQPQHF. This chain uses TRBV7-9 with TRBJ1-5; D possibly corresponds to TRBD1 (6 bases). The CDR3 is made up of 14 amino acids. Trimming stripped 5 bases from V and 4 bases from J, with 12 bases between. Germline V gives CDR1 SEHNR, CDR2 FQNEAQ (reference sequence).

V usage is TRBV5-1 and J usage is TRBJ1-3; 9 bases line up with TRBD1. Trimming at V came to 4 bases and at J to 4 bases, leaving 6 bases not matched to a gene. The germline V gene has CDR1 SGHRS and CDR2 YFSETQ. CDR3 size: 15 residues. CDR3: CASSQAGTGGNTIYF. DNA of the CDR3: TGCGCCAGCAGCCAAGCCGGGACAGGGGGAAACACCATATATTTT. The full variable domain, its missing parts supplied by reference TRBV5-1 and TRBJ1-3, is KAGVTQTPRYLIKTRGQQVTLSCSPISGHRSVSWYQQTPGQGLQFLFEYFSETQRNKGNFPGRFSGRQFSNSRSEMNVSTLELGDSALYLCASSQAGTGGNTIYFGEGSWLTVV.

Judged by abundance, this clone is medium-sized (0.01 to 0.1%). The rearrangement joins TRBV4-2 to TRBJ2-1, with 7 bases fitting TRBD2. The V gene end was trimmed by 3 bases and the J gene end by 3 bases; junction bases not matched to a gene: 5. The CDR3 extends over 15 amino acids. Germline V gene data show CDR1 as LGHNA and CDR2 as YNFKEQ. The CDR3 bases are TGTGCCAGCAGCCAGAGACTAGCAGACTACAATGAGCAGTTCTTC. This encodes CASSQRLADYNEQFF.

The chain combines TRBV10-1 with TRBJ2-1, with 13 bases identical to TRBD2. The trim removed 5 bases at V and 7 bases at J, leaving 5 bases unmatched. Germline CDR1 reads WNHNN; CDR2 reads SYGVQD (reference sequence). The CDR3 runs to 15 residues. The CDR3 here is CASSRLAGGVNEQFF. The CDR3 nucleotides read TGCGCCAGCAGTCGACTAGCGGGAGGCGTTAATGAGCAGTTCTTC.